The rows below give T cell receptor beta chains drawn from one sample of a study of T cell changes during pregnancy in multiple sclerosis. Using immunoSEQ multiplex PCR, the repertoire was profiled, and TCRdb retains in-frame clones only, with some absent. The sample yields approximately 100,000 clones, about 91% seen once. The sequencing here drew on peripheral blood, taken after pregnancy. Source of these receptors: a female donor in good health, enrolled as a control in a pregnancy study. Each CDR3 is given with its conserved first and last residue. The D gene is left open where the match is weak. The size entry is marked missing in some rows and otherwise reads once, few, many or a size class.

cdr3_nt | cdr3_aa | j_call | clone_size | v_call | d_call
TGTGCCATCAGTGACCCCGGACAGTTACCCCTCCACTTT | CAISDPGQLPLHF | TRBJ1-6 | NA | TRBV10-3 | NA
TGTGCCAGCAGCGAGGGGACAGATAACACTGAAGCTTTCTTT | CASSEGTDNTEAFF | TRBJ1-1 | NA | TRBV9 | TRBD1
TGTGCCAGCAGCTCAGCACAGGGGGGTAATGAAAAACTGTTTTTT | CASSSAQGGNEKLFF | TRBJ1-4 | NA | TRBV6-1 | TRBD1
TGTGCCAGCAGCCCCCAGGTCTATCCCACACTTAACTATGGCTACACCTTC | CASSPQVYPTLNYGYTF | TRBJ1-2 | NA | TRBV27 | NA
TGTGCCAGCAGTCTCGGACAGGGGGCGAACACTGAAGCTTTCTTT | CASSLGQGANTEAFF | TRBJ1-1 | NA | TRBV28 | TRBD1
TGCGCCAGCAGCTTGGCCGCCTACCCCTCGAACACCGGGGAGCTGTTTTTT | CASSLAAYPSNTGELFF | TRBJ2-2 | NA | TRBV5-1 | NA
TGTGCCAGCAGTGAGGGAGGACAGAACACTGAAGCTTTCTTT | CASSEGGQNTEAFF | TRBJ1-1 | NA | TRBV2 | NA
TGCAGCGTTGTCGGGACTAGCGGGAGCATGGTATCCTACGAGCAGTACTTC | CSVVGTSGSMVSYEQYF | TRBJ2-7 | once | TRBV29-1 | TRBD2
TGTGCCAGCAGCGATTACAGGGGAAATTTGTATTTT | CASSDYRGNLYF | TRBJ1-3 | NA | TRBV7-9 | TRBD1
TGTGCCTGGGCTTCAGGGCTCTATGAAAAACTGTTTTTT | CAWASGLYEKLFF | TRBJ1-4 | NA | TRBV30 | NA
TGTGCCAGTAGTACCCAGGGGGCGCGTAGCCCTGGGGCCAACGTCCTGACTTTC | CASSTQGARSPGANVLTF | TRBJ2-6 | NA | TRBV19 | TRBD1
TGTGCCAGCAGTCTCTCTCAACCAGCGGGCTACACCTTC | CASSLSQPAGYTF | TRBJ1-2 | NA | TRBV6-6 | NA
TGTGCCAGCAGGCCACGGGGGAGCTCCTACGAGCAGTACTTC | CASRPRGSSYEQYF | TRBJ2-7 | NA | TRBV13 | NA
TGCGCCAGCAGCCCCCTGGCCGGACAGTCGTCTTACGAGCAGTACTTC | CASSPLAGQSSYEQYF | TRBJ2-7 | NA | TRBV4-1 | NA
TGTGCCAGCAGTGAAGAGGGTGGGGCAGGGCACACTGAAGCTTTCTTT | CASSEEGGAGHTEAFF | TRBJ1-1 | NA | TRBV6-1 | NA
TGTGCCAGCAGTTATAAATGGGCGGGGTTCTCTAATGAAAAACTGTTTTTT | CASSYKWAGFSNEKLFF | TRBJ1-4 | NA | TRBV27 | NA
TGTGCCAGCTCACCAACCGGACAGGGGGCAAGTAACGAGCAGTACTTC | CASSPTGQGASNEQYF | TRBJ2-7 | NA | TRBV18 | TRBD1
TGTGCCAGCAGCGCCCAGGATGAGCAGTTCTTC | CASSAQDEQFF | TRBJ2-1 | NA | TRBV11-2 | NA
TGTGCCAGCAGCTTAGTATTGTCAGGGCCCCTGTTTTTT | CASSLVLSGPLFF | TRBJ1-4 | once | TRBV7-2 | NA
TGTGCCAGCTCACCATCCGTCGGAACAGGGAATGAAAAACTGTTTTTT | CASSPSVGTGNEKLFF | TRBJ1-4 | NA | TRBV18 | NA
TGTGCCATCAGCGGAGGGGAGGATCAGCCCCAGCATTTT | CAISGGEDQPQHF | TRBJ1-5 | NA | TRBV10-3 | NA
TGCGCCAGCAGCCAAGAGCAAGCGGGGGCGCACGGGGAGCTGTTTTTT | CASSQEQAGAHGELFF | TRBJ2-2 | NA | TRBV4-1 | TRBD2
TGCGCCAGCGAGGGGGGGACCGGGGAGCTGTTTTTT | CASEGGTGELFF | TRBJ2-2 | NA | TRBV5-1 | NA
TGTGCCAGCAGTTTTGGCACAGGCCGAAATCAGCCCCAGCATTTT | CASSFGTGRNQPQHF | TRBJ1-5 | NA | TRBV27 | NA
TGCGCCAGCAGCCAAGAGCCGGGCTCCTACGAGCAGTACTTC | CASSQEPGSYEQYF | TRBJ2-7 | once | TRBV4-1 | NA
TGTGCCAGCGCTGGACAGGGGGCGAGAAGCGACACTGAAGCTTTCTTT | CASAGQGARSDTEAFF | TRBJ1-1 | few | TRBV21-1 | NA
TGTGCCAGCAGTTTGGGGGGGAACACTGAAGCTTTCTTT | CASSLGGNTEAFF | TRBJ1-1 | NA | TRBV6-1 | NA
TGTGCCAGCAGCTCAGGACTAGCGGGGCCCACAGATACGCAGTATTTT | CASSSGLAGPTDTQYF | TRBJ2-3 | NA | TRBV11-2 | TRBD2
TGTGCCAGCAGCAAAGCGTACAGAGAAGAGACCCAGTACTTC | CASSKAYREETQYF | TRBJ2-5 | NA | TRBV21-1 | NA
TGTGCTAGTGGTTTGGAACTCACAGATACGCAGTATTTT | CASGLELTDTQYF | TRBJ2-3 | NA | TRBV12-5 | NA
TGCAGCGCTAAGGGACAGGGGAACACTGAAGCTTTCTTT | CSAKGQGNTEAFF | TRBJ1-1 | few | TRBV29-1 | TRBD1
TGTGCCAGTAGTCACCCGGGGGGCGCGAGTCCCTACGAGCAGTACTTC | CASSHPGGASPYEQYF | TRBJ2-7 | NA | TRBV19 | NA
TGTGCCAGCAGCGGCGGACTAGCACCCTACGAGCAGTACTTC | CASSGGLAPYEQYF | TRBJ2-7 | NA | TRBV11-3 | TRBD2
TGCGCCAGCAGGAACCTAGCGGGGGAAAGCACAGATACGCAGTATTTT | CASRNLAGESTDTQYF | TRBJ2-3 | NA | TRBV5-1 | TRBD2
TGTGCCAGCAGTTACTCCCGGAACACTGAAGCTTTCTTT | CASSYSRNTEAFF | TRBJ1-1 | NA | TRBV6-5 | NA
TGTGCCAGTAGTTTATTCGGGACAGTCAATCAGCCCCAGCATTTT | CASSLFGTVNQPQHF | TRBJ1-5 | NA | TRBV19 | TRBD1
TGTGCCAGCTCTGCCGGGGTTGCCAATGAGCAGTTCTTC | CASSAGVANEQFF | TRBJ2-1 | NA | TRBV6-1 | NA
TGTGCCAGCAGCTTGGCCCGGACAGGACCCTACGAGCAGTACTTC | CASSLARTGPYEQYF | TRBJ2-7 | NA | TRBV5-4 | TRBD1
TGTGCCAGCAGCATTGGGGGACAGGGACGCACAGATACGCAGTATTTT | CASSIGGQGRTDTQYF | TRBJ2-3 | NA | TRBV5-4 | TRBD1
TGTGCCAGCAGCTTACAGGGACAACGGGACGAGCAGTACTTC | CASSLQGQRDEQYF | TRBJ2-7 | NA | TRBV11-2 | NA
TGTGCCAGCAGCTTGACTAGCGTCCTCTCCTACAATGAGCAGTTCTTC | CASSLTSVLSYNEQFF | TRBJ2-1 | NA | TRBV27 | TRBD2
TGTGCCAGCAGTGACAGGGGCAATCAGCCCCAGCATTTT | CASSDRGNQPQHF | TRBJ1-5 | NA | TRBV6-1 | NA
TGTGCCAGCAGCCAAGATGCGGGGCTCAACTCTGGAAACACCATATATTTT | CASSQDAGLNSGNTIYF | TRBJ1-3 | NA | TRBV5-4 | NA
TGTGCCAGCAGCTTATCGGACAGGGACTACGAGCAGTACTTC | CASSLSDRDYEQYF | TRBJ2-7 | once | TRBV13 | TRBD1
TGTGCCAGCATCGACGGTTGGAGCTCCTATAATTCACCCCTCCACTTT | CASIDGWSSYNSPLHF | TRBJ1-6 | NA | TRBV21-1 | NA
TGCAGCGTTGGGGGAGGGGGCAATCAGCCCCAGCATTTT | CSVGGGGNQPQHF | TRBJ1-5 | NA | TRBV29-1 | NA
TGCAGCGTTCGAGGACAGGGACTCTACAATGAGCAGTTCTTC | CSVRGQGLYNEQFF | TRBJ2-1 | NA | TRBV29-1 | TRBD1
TGTGCCAGCTCACCCGGACGGGGTGAGCAGTACTTC | CASSPGRGEQYF | TRBJ2-7 | NA | TRBV18 | NA
TGTGCCAGCAGCCCACCAGGGTTAGCCACAGATACGCAGTATTTT | CASSPPGLATDTQYF | TRBJ2-3 | once | TRBV4-2 | NA
TGTGCCAGCAGTCTAAGTGGGACTGAGGAGTATTTT | CASSLSGTEEYF | TRBJ2-3 | NA | TRBV6-6 | NA
TGTGCCAGCAGCTTAGAGAGCGGAGCCACCTACGAGCAGTACTTC | CASSLESGATYEQYF | TRBJ2-7 | NA | TRBV7-2 | NA